This T cell receptor (beta chain) emerged from a study of T and B cells in COVID-19 patients. Study-level information: COVID-19 patients gave peripheral blood either during active infection or after recovery. The recovered patients had mostly mild to moderate COVID-19 with outpatient management.

Notes on the study in general: Patients with COVID-19 reportedly showed strongly skewed T cell receptor beta variable and joining gene usage. At recovery TRB diversity and richness exceeded healthy donors, after highly clonal active COVID-19 repertoires.

BIOMED2 TRB-A/B primer pools were used in multiplex TRB PCR. Using its own MiXCR run on the multiplex PCR reads, TCRdb lists one record per CDR3 protein. This sample carries approximately 4,100 distinct CDR3 sequences, around 25% of them seen once, and the ten largest clones take around 28%. Relative to its sample, this clonotype is medium-sized. Its antigen is not known. TRB was amplified from about 250-500 ng of blood genomic DNA. This sequence originates from a human donor with active COVID-19. The sequencing input was blood.

CDR3: CASSLDGNSYEQYF. In DNA, the CDR3 is TGTGCCAGCAGCTTGGACGGGAACTCCTACGAGCAGTACTTC. The chain is built from TRBV5-4 and TRBJ2-7, with a possible D match to TRBD2 (5 bases). Trimming shortened V by 0 bases and J by 0 bases, and 7 bases separated the two germline ends. The CDR3 sequence is 14 residues long. CDR1 is SGHNT and CDR2 is YYREEE in the germline V gene (reference sequence). The variable domain in full, completed from reference TRBV5-4 and TRBJ2-7, reads ETGVTQSPTHLIKTRGQQVTLRCSSQSGHNTVSWYQQALGQGPQFIFQYYREEENGRGNFPPRFSGLQFPNYSSELNVNALELDDSALYLCASSLDGNSYEQYFGPGTRLTVT.